The source of this T cell receptor delta chain is a study of γδ T cells in repeated Plasmodium falciparum infection (TCRdb year 2021). Concerning the study at large: In the natural-infection arm, Malian children exposed to intense seasonal malaria transmission were enrolled and compared against age and gender matched Australian children. Samples from controlled-infection subjects were taken at baseline, just before selected infections, and 21 days after each infection. Using both natural infection in Mali and controlled human malaria infection, the study looked at the way repeated Plasmodium falciparum infection shapes the human gammadelta T cell repertoire. Malian gammadelta TCR repertoires were analysed cross-sectionally during no-transmission periods and longitudinally across acute febrile malaria episodes. Roughly 5 malaria-naive U.S. adults underwent four controlled human malaria infections by bites from P. falciparum NF54-infected Anopheles stephensi mosquitoes over roughly 580 days.

Vgamma9/Vdelta2+ and Vdelta2-negative gammadelta T cell populations were flow-sorted from peripheral blood mononuclear cells for bulk TCR repertoire analysis. The library was prepared using multiplex PCR. The run used an Illumina MiSeq. Every sorted gammadelta T cell sample had both its TCR gamma (TRG) and TCR delta (TRD) chains sequenced. The original methods were these. Repertoire analyses included clonotype tree plots, accumulated frequency of the top 20 clonotypes, diversity index (DI) and D75 metrics. With CATT, TCRdb called clones again from the public reads; duplicate DNA rows were later joined. These V and J calls originate from TCRdb's pipeline instead of the authors' own analysis. This sample lists approximately 93,000 delta-chain clones; roughly 0.9% were detected once. 9.6% of the sample is taken by the ten largest. On this clone itself: What antigen it recognizes has not been identified. The protein TCRdb gives is from a much larger clone and does not agree with this DNA's translation at residue 13, likely a read error; the protein shown here comes from the DNA.

Taken from the germline V gene, the CDR1 and CDR2 loops are TSWWSYY and QGS. Inclusive of the bounding cysteine and phenylalanine, the CDR3 is 18 residues long. The entry retains the CDR3 DNA only, 54 bases that are in frame from base 1. Trimming takes 1 base off V and 7 bases off J; junction bases not matched to a gene: 16. The paper as a whole reports these results and caveats: Analysis of inter-individual variability in gammadelta T cell responses was limited by the small size of the controlled-infection cohort. Waves of new clonotype selection in Vdelta2-negative, largely Vdelta1+, gammadelta TCR repertoires appeared to be driven by repeated controlled infections. Generalizability was limited because the Malian cohort was drawn from a small rural village of predominantly one ethnic group. Vgamma9/Vdelta2+ TCR repertoires showed a highly stable polyclonal repertoire over time and infection, with many inter-individual overlapping TCRgamma sequences. Compared with the repertoires of Australian children, the Vdelta2-negative gammadelta TCR repertoires of Malian children appeared more clonally expanded, less diverse and less shared.

This TCR was sampled from a pool of human donors (malaria-infected and uninfected, not separated). The rearrangement joined TRDV1 to TRDJ1, with 9 bases in between that match TRDD3. Assignment of the J gene here rests on matching the DNA to germline, because TCRdb gives none. The sequencing input was gamma-delta T cells from blood. Here is the DNA: TGTGCTCTTGGGGAACCTAAGAACGTTACTGGGGGAGCGGGTAAACTCATCTTT. Its translation is CALGEPKNVTGGAGKLIF.